This is a list of T cell receptor beta chains from one sample in a study of molecular identifiers for immune sequencing clone quantification. TCRdb ran MiXCR on the PCR reads and lists one entry per CDR3 protein. The table records roughly 93,000 distinct CDR3 sequences, around a fifth of them present only once. The sequencing sample was made of naive CD8+ T cells from blood, with Jurkat cell RNA spiked in. These receptor sequences come from a human donor in good health. Some libraries in this study had Jurkat cell RNA spiked in. Both conserved end residues are part of each CDR3. The order of the fields is clone size, V gene, J gene, D gene, CDR3 DNA, CDR3 protein. A D gene is named only where the DNA matches it firmly. Rows may omit the clone size; those that give it use once, few, many or a size class.

clone size: many; V gene: TRBV6-2/TRBV6-3; J gene: TRBJ2-4; D gene: NA; CDR3 DNA: TGTGCCAGCAGTACCGCGAAAAACATTCAGTACTTC; CDR3 protein: CASSTAKNIQYF
clone size: many; V gene: TRBV6-2/TRBV6-3; J gene: TRBJ2-2; D gene: NA; CDR3 DNA: TGTGCCAGCAGTTGGACAGTGAACACCGGGGAGCTGTTTTTT; CDR3 protein: CASSWTVNTGELFF
clone size: many; V gene: TRBV4-3; J gene: TRBJ2-7; D gene: TRBD2; CDR3 DNA: TGCGCCAGCAGCCAAGAGGAAGCTAGCGGGACCTCCTACGAGCAGTACTTC; CDR3 protein: CASSQEEASGTSYEQYF
clone size: many; V gene: TRBV3-2; J gene: TRBJ1-1; D gene: NA; CDR3 DNA: TGTGCCAGCAGCCAATTAAGCATGAACACTGAAGCTTTCTTT; CDR3 protein: CASSQLSMNTEAFF
clone size: NA; V gene: TRBV20-1; J gene: TRBJ2-7; D gene: NA; CDR3 DNA: TGCAGTGCTATAACCTCGGGACATGGCCACTACGAGCAGTACTTC; CDR3 protein: CSAITSGHGHYEQYF
clone size: many; V gene: TRBV29-1; J gene: TRBJ1-5; D gene: NA; CDR3 DNA: TGCAGCGTTTTTCCGACTTCCAATCAGCCCCAGCATTTT; CDR3 protein: CSVFPTSNQPQHF
clone size: many; V gene: TRBV24-1; J gene: TRBJ1-1; D gene: NA; CDR3 DNA: TGTGCCACCAGTGGATTGACAGACACTGAAGCTTTCTTT; CDR3 protein: CATSGLTDTEAFF
clone size: NA; V gene: TRBV20-1; J gene: TRBJ2-7; D gene: NA; CDR3 DNA: TGCAGTGCCATAGAAAGCCCTAGGAACTCCTACGAGCAGTACTTC; CDR3 protein: CSAIESPRNSYEQYF
clone size: many; V gene: TRBV7-8; J gene: TRBJ2-7; D gene: TRBD2; CDR3 DNA: TGTGCCAGCAGCTTAGCGGCTAGCGGGGGGCGTCACACCCGCTACGAGCAGTACTTC; CDR3 protein: CASSLAASGGRHTRYEQYF
clone size: many; V gene: TRBV19; J gene: TRBJ2-7; D gene: TRBD1; CDR3 DNA: TGTGCCAGTAGTATGACCGGGACAGGGTACGAGCAGTACTTC; CDR3 protein: CASSMTGTGYEQYF